These 14 T cell receptor beta chains came from one sample sequenced in a study of CD4 T cells in relation to SARS-CoV-2 and coronaviruses. The protocol was immunoSEQ multiplex PCR, while the TCRdb copy is restricted to in-frame clones and leaves out a portion. This table holds tens of thousands of clones, 94% found once. Before the COVID-19 pandemic, during about 2011-2019, CD4+ T cells were taken from unexposed donors. Material: naive CD4+ T cells from PBMCs. Sample subset: naive CD4+ T cells isolated by negative enrichment. These TCRs come from a human donor in good health.

The chain couples TRBV11-2 to TRBJ2-1, with TRBD1 matching 8 bases. The CDR3 has 17 residues. Unmatched junction bases numbered 15, after V lost 5 bases and J lost 6 bases. Germline CDR1 and CDR2: SGHAT and FQNNGV. The DNA for the CDR3 is TGTGCCAGCAGCGCAAGCGGACAGGGAATGTCGGGCAATGAGCAGTTCTTC. Translating it yields CASSASGQGMSGNEQFF.

This clone was recorded only once. This chain connects TRBV18 to TRBJ2-4, with D possibly being TRBD1 or TRBD2 (5 bases each). The CDR3 runs 15 residues. V gave up 6 bases and J gave up 7 bases, with 19 bases separating them. Germline V lookup: CDR1 KGHSH, CDR2 LQKENI. The CDR3 protein is CASSPRDPTINIQYF. CDR3 in DNA: TGTGCCAGCTCCCCCAGGGACCCCACCATTAACATTCAGTACTTC.

The chain couples TRBV5-4 to TRBJ2-7, with D uncertain. V gave up 0 bases and J gave up 4 bases, with 11 bases separating them. The CDR3 is 14 amino acids. Germline V lookup: CDR1 SGHNT, CDR2 YYREEE (reference sequence). This chain's CDR3 is CASSLDQVLYEQYF. The CDR3, as DNA: TGTGCCAGCAGCTTGGATCAGGTCCTTTACGAGCAGTACTTC.

The chain uses TRBV5-1 and TRBJ2-1, with 14 bases lining up with TRBD2. The CDR3 covers 15 residues. J was trimmed by 7 bases and V by 10 bases; bases with no gene match: 10. Per germline, CDR1 SGHRS and CDR2 YFSETQ. The DNA for the CDR3 is TGCGCCTGTGCCTCCGGGACTAGCGGGAGTAATGAGCAGTTCTTC. It is translated as CACASGTSGSNEQFF.

The J gene is TRBJ2-1, the V gene TRBV2; TRBD2 matches 8 bases. From germline, CDR1 is SNHLY and CDR2 FYNNEI. There are 13 residues in the CDR3. V shed 7 bases and J 5 bases; nucleotides not matched to a gene: 4. CDR3 loop: CASITGGDNEQFF. Here the CDR3 DNA reads TGTGCCAGCATTACGGGAGGGGACAATGAGCAGTTCTTC.

This clone was seen only once. The V gene is TRBV7-8, the J gene TRBJ2-3; D gene ambiguous. CDR3 length: 15 residues. The germline gives CDR1 SGHVS, CDR2 FQNEAQ. The ends were cut back, 5 bases at V and 0 bases at J, with 12 bases in the middle. The CDR3 here is CASSNRRSSTDTQYF. The CDR3 nucleotides are TGTGCCAGCAGCAACCGGAGATCTAGCACAGATACGCAGTATTTT.

The V and J genes are TRBV6-4 and TRBJ2-3; D gene uncertain. This CDR3 is built from 12 residues. Trimming left V 4 bases short and J 1 base short, with 3 bases between. Germline assignment: CDR1 MRHNA and CDR2 SNTAGT. CDR3 nucleotide sequence: TGTGCCAGCAGTGCCCGCACAGATACGCAGTATTTT. It codes for CASSARTDTQYF.

The rearrangement links TRBV23-1 to TRBJ1-5, with D possibly being TRBD1 (6 bases). TRBV23-1 is annotated as an ORF whose role is uncertain. V was shortened by 3 bases and J by 7 bases, with 19 bases between the two germline ends. There are 16 residues in the CDR3. CDR3 amino acids: CASSQTGTPKGQPQHF. The CDR3 DNA follows: TGCGCCAGCAGTCAGACCGGGACACCAAAAGGGCAGCCCCAGCATTTT.

This clone was detected only once. The rearrangement links TRBV3-1 (or the pseudogene TRBV3-2) to TRBJ2-6, with 10 nucleotides matching TRBD1. CDR1 is LGHDT, CDR2 YNNKEL, per germline (reference sequence). J lost 0 bases, V lost 4 bases, and 6 bases had no gene match. The CDR3 is 18 residues long. The CDR3 here is CASSLRDRGTSGANVLTF. The CDR3 DNA follows: TGTGCCAGCAGCCTCCGGGACAGGGGTACCTCTGGGGCCAACGTCCTGACTTTC.

The chain combines TRBV13 with TRBJ2-7; 8 nucleotides agree with TRBD1. J lost 1 base, V lost 4 bases, and 21 bases had no gene match. This CDR3 has 20 residues. The germline V gene has CDR1 PRHDT and CDR2 FYEKMQ (reference sequence). The DNA of the CDR3 is TGTGCCAGCAGCTCGGACAGGGCATCGAGGGGCGGGACCTTTTCCTACGAGCAGTACTTC. Protein: CASSSDRASRGGTFSYEQYF.

V gene TRBV27 combines with J gene TRBJ2-7; the D call may be TRBD1 or TRBD2 (6 bases each). This CDR3 region has 17 residues. V was trimmed by 2 bases and J by 0 bases, leaving 17 bases between them. CDR1 and CDR2 (germline): MNHEY, SMNVEV (reference sequence). CDR3 residues: CASSLVGRGLNSYEQYF. The CDR3 coding sequence is TGTGCCAGCAGTTTAGTCGGACGGGGGCTCAACTCCTACGAGCAGTACTTC.

This clone came up once. The rearrangement links TRBV7-2 to TRBJ2-3, with 9 nucleotides matching TRBD2. J gave up 4 bases and V 2 bases, and 7 bases lay outside the gene matches. There are 16 residues in the CDR3. The germline gives CDR1 SGHTA, CDR2 FQGNSA. The CDR3 here is CASSLTPGLAPDTQYF. DNA for the CDR3: TGTGCCAGCAGCTTAACTCCGGGACTAGCCCCAGATACGCAGTATTTT.

The chain couples TRBV2 to TRBJ1-2; a weak D match, TRBD1 (5 bases). This CDR3 comprises 17 residues. Trimming took off 2 bases at V and 1 base at J, with 17 bases between the two ends. Germline V lookup: CDR1 SNHLY, CDR2 FYNNEI. The CDR3 here is CASSESGERRHNYGYTF. In DNA, the CDR3 is TGTGCCAGCAGTGAATCGGGGGAGCGCAGGCATAACTATGGCTACACCTTC.

V gene TRBV27 combines with J gene TRBJ2-2, with D perhaps matching TRBD2 (5 bases). This CDR3 region has 15 residues. Per the germline V gene, CDR1 is MNHEY and CDR2 is SMNVEV (reference sequence). Trimming cost V 6 bases and J 0 bases, with 11 bases left between them. The CDR3 here is CASRTGSTNTGELFF. The CDR3 DNA is TGTGCCAGCAGAACGGGGAGCACGAACACCGGGGAGCTGTTTTTT.